The 9 T cell receptor beta chains given below trace back to one sample, sequenced in a study of blood T cell repertoires in COVID-19. Measured with immunoSEQ multiplex PCR; TCRdb has only the in-frame clones, and not every one. The repertoire consists of approximately 110,000 clones, with roughly 80% occurring once and the leading ten covering roughly 1.5%. The source material was peripheral blood. The source is a man aged 45 to 65 with acute or convalescent COVID-19.

This clone has a single count. CDR3: CATSEPGQGTHEQFF. The CDR3 DNA reads as TGTGCCACCAGTGAGCCGGGACAGGGGACACATGAGCAGTTCTTC. The chain recombines TRBV24-1 with TRBJ2-1, with TRBD1 matching over 10 bases. The CDR3 is made up of 15 amino acids. The germline gives CDR1 KGHDR, CDR2 SFDVKD. With V trimmed by 4 bases and J by 8 bases, 7 bases remained unmatched.

The J gene is TRBJ1-1, the V gene TRBV5-1, with D maybe TRBD1 (6 bases). The CDR3 extends over 14 amino acids. The V gene lost 3 bases and the J gene lost 1 base, with 10 bases spanning the gap. Germline V gives CDR1 SGHRS, CDR2 YFSETQ. Here the CDR3 reads CASSSRQANTEAFF. In DNA, the CDR3 is TGCGCCAGCAGCTCTCGACAGGCGAACACTGAAGCTTTCTTT.

V and J are TRBV7-8 and TRBJ1-1, with a possible D match to TRBD1 (5 bases). This CDR3 comprises 14 residues. Germline values: CDR1 SGHVS, CDR2 FQNEAQ. Trimming cost V 0 bases and J 11 bases, with 16 bases left between them. The CDR3 reads CASSLAGVAVRAFF. Written as DNA, the CDR3 is TGTGCCAGCAGCTTAGCAGGGGTCGCGGTTCGGGCTTTCTTT.

The rearrangement uses TRBV6-5 and TRBJ2-7; 9 bases line up with TRBD1. Germline lookup yields CDR1 MNHEY and CDR2 SVGAGI. Trimming at V came to 8 bases and at J to 5 bases, leaving 10 bases not matched to a gene. The CDR3 is made up of 14 amino acids. The CDR3 reads CASHRTGAAHEQYF. The DNA for the CDR3 is TGTGCCAGCCATCGGACAGGGGCAGCCCACGAGCAGTACTTC.

The rearrangement uses TRBV29-1 and TRBJ2-7; TRBD1 agrees at 9 bases. CDR1 is SQVTM, CDR2 ANQGSEA, per germline. Trimming took 6 bases from V and 5 from J; bases not matched to a gene: 11. The CDR3 loop spans 14 amino acids. The CDR3 region is CSVARDRVLDEQYF. The CDR3 DNA follows: TGCAGCGTAGCCCGGGACAGGGTCCTCGACGAGCAGTACTTC.

The chain combines TRBV3-1 (or the pseudogene TRBV3-2) with TRBJ1-6, with D unresolved. V lost 8 bases and J lost 0, with 14 bases in between. Per the germline V gene, CDR1 is LGHDT and CDR2 is YNNKEL (reference sequence). The CDR3 sequence is 16 residues long. CDR3 loop: CASRTAGSSYNSPLHF. The CDR3 DNA sequence: TGTGCCAGCCGTACAGCGGGGAGCTCCTATAATTCACCCCTCCACTTT.

The chain is built from TRBV19 and TRBJ1-5; 9 bases match TRBD1. CDR3 length: 14 amino acids. Looked up from germline, CDR1 is LNHDA and CDR2 is SQIVND (reference sequence). The trim removed 5 bases at V and 6 bases at J, leaving 5 bases unmatched. The CDR3 sequence: CASSSTTGGQPQHF. The CDR3 region has the DNA TGTGCCAGTAGTTCGACGACAGGGGGTCAGCCCCAGCATTTT.

The table lists this clone with a few counts. The chain recombines TRBV3-1 (or the pseudogene TRBV3-2) with TRBJ1-2, with a tentative D call TRBD1 (5 bases). Germline CDR1 LGHDT, CDR2 YNNKEL (reference sequence). The ends were cut back, 5 bases at V and 7 bases at J, with 17 bases in the middle. This CDR3 comprises 14 residues. The CDR3 here is CASSERDSWGGYTF. CDR3 in DNA: TGTGCCAGCAGCGAGCGGGACTCCTGGGGTGGCTACACCTTC.

The CDR3 nucleotides are TGTGCCAGCAGCGCCGAGACTCTAGGCGTCCCAGATACGCAGTATTTT. Translating it yields CASSAETLGVPDTQYF. The chain employs TRBV7-8 and TRBJ2-3; D ambiguous. CDR1 is SGHVS and CDR2 is FQNEAQ in the germline V gene. The CDR3 consists of 16 residues. Deletions cut 5 bases from V and 4 bases from J, with 19 bases between. Supplemented by reference TRBV7-8 and TRBJ2-3, the full variable domain reads GAGVSQSPRYKVAKRGQDVALRCDPISGHVSLFWYQQALGQGPEFLTYFQNEAQLDKSGLPSDRFFAERPEGSVSTLKIQRTQQEDSAVYLCASSAETLGVPDTQYFGPGTRLTVL.